A single sample gave rise to the 10 T cell receptor beta chains below, sequenced in a study of blood T cell repertoires in COVID-19. TCRdb's copy holds only in-frame clones and misses some; the assay was immunoSEQ multiplex PCR. The table shows hundreds of thousands of clones, with around 87% occurring only once. Sequenced sample: peripheral blood. Receptors originate from a woman between 45 and 65 years old with COVID-19, enrolled during active disease.

This rearrangement joins TRBV7-2 to TRBJ2-7; 10 positions agree with TRBD1. J was trimmed by 1 base and V by 5 bases; bases with no gene match: 17. The CDR3 contains 19 residues. Per germline, CDR1 SGHTA and CDR2 FQGNSA. Here the CDR3 DNA reads TGTGCCAGCAGCCCCCTAGGCCGACAGGGGGCTATTTTTTCCTACGAGCAGTACTTC. Protein product: CASSPLGRQGAIFSYEQYF.

The V call is TRBV19, the J call TRBJ2-4; 13 positions match TRBD2. Germline CDR1 and CDR2: LNHDA and SQIVND (reference sequence). V trimming: 4 bases; J trimming: 0 bases; junction bases outside the gene matches: 18. The length of the CDR3 is 22 residues. The CDR3 sequence is CASSTPGLAGTGRALAKNIQYF. The CDR3 DNA reads TGTGCCAGTAGTACCCCGGGACTAGCGGGGACGGGCCGTGCCCTAGCCAAAAACATTCAGTACTTC.

The rearrangement uses TRBV6-6 and TRBJ2-3; D uncertain. V gave up 4 bases and J gave up 1 base, with 6 bases separating them. Germline lookup yields CDR1 MNHNY and CDR2 SVGAGI (reference sequence). This CDR3 comprises 13 residues. Here the CDR3 reads CASSLRGTDTQYF. CDR3 DNA: TGTGCCAGCAGTTTACGCGGCACAGATACGCAGTATTTT.

The chain couples TRBV5-5 to TRBJ1-6, with TRBD1 matching over 7 bases. The CDR3 consists of 15 residues. CDR1 SGHKS and CDR2 YYEKEE come from the germline V gene (reference sequence). V dropped 5 bases and J dropped 8; count of bases not matched to a gene: 10. CDR3 sequence reads: CASSGYGRGDSPLHF. For the CDR3, the DNA is TGTGCCAGCAGTGGATATGGCAGGGGGGATTCACCCCTCCACTTT.

This chain connects TRBV7-9 to TRBJ2-1; D might be TRBD2 (5 bases). Trimming pared 5 bases from V and 7 bases from J, leaving 15 bases between. CDR1 and CDR2 (germline): SEHNR, FQNEAQ (reference sequence). This CDR3 has 14 residues. CDR3 loop: CASSPREDVNEQFF. CDR3 DNA sequence: TGTGCCAGCAGCCCCCGGGAAGACGTGAATGAGCAGTTCTTC.

The chain recombines TRBV6-4 with TRBJ2-7; TRBD1 matches 9 bases. V was clipped by 6 bases and J by 5 bases; unmatched bases: 5. Germline V gene data show CDR1 as MRHNA and CDR2 as SNTAGT. The CDR3 totals 13 residues. The CDR3 nucleotides are TGTGCCAGCAGCACCTGGACAGGGGACGAGCAGTACTTC. Its protein product is CASSTWTGDEQYF.

The chain links TRBV7-9 to TRBJ1-2; TRBD1 agrees at 9 bases. J lost 3 bases, V lost 5 bases, and 4 bases had no gene match. Germline assignment: CDR1 SEHNR and CDR2 FQNEAQ (reference sequence). CDR3 length equals 14 residues. The CDR3 reads CASSIGTGYYGYTF. As DNA, the CDR3 is TGTGCCAGCAGCATCGGGACAGGGTACTATGGCTACACCTTC.

The chain couples TRBV4-3 to TRBJ2-4; D perhaps matches TRBD1 (6 bases). The CDR3 length is 17 residues. From germline, CDR1 is LGHNA and CDR2 YSLEER. V lost 0 bases and J 6 bases, leaving 18 bases between the germline ends. CDR3 residues: CASSQDTRTLGANIQYF. In nucleotides, the CDR3 is TGCGCCAGCAGCCAAGATACGCGGACCCTGGGGGCAAACATTCAGTACTTC.

The gene calls are TRBV4-1 and TRBJ1-2, with D uncertain. V dropped 0 bases and J dropped 0 bases, with 8 bases sitting between them. Germline CDR1 and CDR2: MGHRA and YSYEKL. This CDR3 is 15 amino acids long. The CDR3 region has the DNA TGCGCCAGCAGCCAAGATTTGAACACTAACTATGGCTACACCTTC. It encodes CASSQDLNTNYGYTF.

The rearrangement uses TRBV18 and TRBJ2-3, with 7 bases that match TRBD2. This CDR3 spans 16 amino acids. The germline gives CDR1 KGHSH, CDR2 LQKENI. The V segment lost 6 bases and the J segment 0 bases; nucleotides outside the gene matches: 9. The CDR3 spells CASSLGTTPSTDTQYF. For the CDR3, the DNA is TGTGCCAGCTCTCTTGGGACTACTCCTAGCACAGATACGCAGTATTTT.